This TCR beta chain emerged from a study of cytomegalovirus exposure and HLA in healthy donors. This CDR3 contains 14 residues. V trimming: 2 bases; J trimming: 4 bases; junction bases outside the gene matches: 1. Germline V gives CDR1 MNHEY, CDR2 SVGAGI. Vbeta (60) and Jbeta (13) primers were used in the PCR. Original processing notes: Per a later analysis, the number of unique TCR beta chains was some 82 million, of which 9 million to 14 million were shared. Method: immunoSEQ multiplex PCR; TCRdb's copy keeps in-frame clones and lacks some. V and J calls and clone size follow that table, whereas D and trimming were derived from the DNA. Here the sample spans over 150,000 clones, roughly four fifths being singletons. Points from the study as a whole: Accurate predictions that matched the HLA-A and HLA-B alleles of most subjects were reportedly made from TCR beta sequences. TCR sequences were mostly rare, though some public TCRs occurred in many donors.

On this clone itself: Its target is not known. Other DNA sequences in the same sample also yield this CDR3.

The chain joins TRBV6-5 to TRBJ1-1; TRBD1 agrees at 10 bases. This sequence originates from a boy aged 2 to 10 in good health and CMV-seronegative. Sequencing used PBMCs. CDR3 nucleotide sequence: TGTGCCAGCAGTTACCGGACAGGGGGCACTGAAGCTTTCTTT. Translation gives CASSYRTGGTEAFF.